This entry describes one T cell receptor (beta chain). Antigen specificity is unknown. Treatment denoted: some 20 received Ad26.COV2.S at low or high dose, single or two shots; about 5 received placebo; per-sample allocation not given. Sampling occurred on day 63 after the first vaccine or placebo injection. Built on an Ad26 vector, the vaccine expressed Wuhan-strain SARS-CoV-2 spike. The sample originates from a study of Ad26.COV2.S vaccination and SARS-CoV-2 variants. Study results and caveats: Substantial breadth was reportedly displayed by spike-specific CD8+ and CD4+ T cell responses after vaccination.

Trimming took 4 bases from V and 15 from J; bases not matched to a gene: 6. The CDR3 covers 11 residues. Produced via immunoSEQ multiplex PCR; TCRdb's table is partial and in-frame only. The table shows some 480,000 clones, with roughly nine tenths occurring only once. This sequence joins TRBV12-3 or TRBV12-4 and TRBJ2-1; TRBD1 agrees at 7 bases. The specimen comprised peripheral blood, sampled in a trial of Ad26.COV2.S vaccine versus placebo. The source of this sequence is a person aged 18-60 years who received the Ad26.COV2.S COVID-19 vaccine or a placebo. DNA for the CDR3: TGTGCCAGCAGTTCGACAGGGCCCCTGTTCTTC. As protein: CASSSTGPLFF.